This T cell receptor beta chain was obtained from a study of T cell responses to AZD1222 COVID-19 vaccine. Trimming stripped 0 bases from V and 2 bases from J, with 11 bases between. The CDR3 contains 15 residues. CDR1 is SGDLS and CDR2 is YYNGEE in the germline V gene. Study observations and caveats: CD4 TCRs covered the whole spike, strongest at regions 160-218 and 743-854.

Remarks on this clone: Its antigen is still unknown.

Method: immunoSEQ multiplex PCR; TCRdb's copy keeps in-frame clones and lacks some. The sample shows 140,000 to 150,000 clones, 89% of them seen only once. Specimen: peripheral blood, collected on day 0 of AZD1222 vaccination. The TCR comes from an adult in good health. This sequence joins TRBV9 and TRBJ2-5; the D gene is possibly TRBD1 (7 bases). CDR3 sequence: CASSVDRGGQETQYF. Written as DNA, the CDR3 is TGTGCCAGCAGCGTAGACAGGGGAGGTCAAGAGACCCAGTACTTC.